Each of the 9 T cell receptor beta chains below was sequenced from the same sample in a study of T cell clonality in common variable immunodeficiency. Whole-study findings and limits: Reportedly, TCR beta sequences from common variable immunodeficiency showed fewer deletions and N-nucleotide insertions.

Some clones are missing from TCRdb's copy, which holds only in-frame ones; the method was immunoSEQ multiplex PCR. Singletons are absent from the sample, which has some 16,000 clones. For these receptors, no antigen is known. Material: peripheral blood mononuclear cells. These receptors originate from a human donor with common variable immunodeficiency.

This clone occurred a few times. The CDR3 end lies 3 residues beyond the end of the read and is filled in from the germline J gene. This chain links TRBV5-6 with TRBJ1-5; perhaps TRBD1 as D (5 bases). The length of the CDR3 is 14 residues. Trimming cost V 2 bases and J 6 bases, with 12 bases left between them. Germline V gene data show CDR1 as SGHDT and CDR2 as YYEEEE. The CDR3 bases that were read are TGTGCCAGCAGCTTCACGGGGGAAGCTCAGCCC. This codes for CASSFTGEAQP. The full-length CDR3 reads as CASSFTGEAQPQHF.

This clone showed up just a few times. Read coverage stops 3 residues before the CDR3 terminus; the germline J gene supplies the remainder. This chain uses TRBV20-1 with TRBJ2-1, with 9 positions matching TRBD1. Germline V CDR1 and CDR2: DFQATT, SNEGSKA (reference sequence). J gave up 9 bases and V 4 bases, and 16 bases lay outside the gene matches. The CDR3 totals 16 residues. CDR3 region: CSATYRGRAFFSEQFF. The part of the CDR3 DNA that was read is TGCAGTGCTACTTACAGGGGGCGGGCGTTTTTCAGTGAG.

This clone was seen only a few times. The sequence runs out 3 residues before the end of the CDR3; the remainder is reconstructed from the germline J gene. The V call is TRBV19, the J call TRBJ2-5, with 9 positions matching TRBD2. Germline V lookup: CDR1 LNHDA, CDR2 SQIVND (reference sequence). After removal of 5 bases from V and 4 bases from J, the junction contained 5 bases not matched to a gene. The CDR3 has 14 residues. CDR3 sequence: CASSVLAGIETQYF. The sequenced CDR3 bases are TGTGCCAGTAGTGTTCTAGCGGGGATAGAGACC. Based on the CDR3 plus reference TRBV19 and TRBJ2-5, the full variable domain is DGGITQSPKYLFRKEGQNVTLSCEQNLNHDAMYWYRQDPGQGLRLIYYSQIVNDFQKGDIAEGYSVSREKKESFPLTVTSAQKNPTAFYLCASSVLAGIETQYFGPGTRLLVL.

Details on this clone: The CDR3 end is not reached by the read, which stops 3 residues before it; the germline J gene fills it in. This chain connects TRBV2 to TRBJ1-5; no firm D call. This CDR3 is built from 13 residues. Trimming removed 7 bases at V and 2 bases at J, with 9 bases between. Germline values: CDR1 SNHLY, CDR2 FYNNEI. The CDR3 reads CASNLEGNQPQHF. The part of the CDR3 DNA that was read is TGTGCCAGCAACCTAGAGGGCAATCAGCCC. Full variable domain (missing parts from reference TRBV2 and TRBJ1-5): EPEVTQTPSHQVTQMGQEVILRCVPISNHLYFYWYRQILGQKVEFLVSFYNNEISEKSEIFDDQFSVERPDGSNFTLKIRSTKLEDSAMYFCASNLEGNQPQHFGDGTRLSIL.

This clone was counted only a few times. The read finishes 3 residues shy of the CDR3 end, and the germline J gene is used to complete it. The rearrangement joins TRBV30 to TRBJ2-7; the D gene is possibly TRBD2 (5 bases). CDR1 and CDR2 from the germline V gene are GTSNPN and SVGIG (reference sequence). CDR3 length: 12 amino acids. V was clipped by 1 base and J by 6 bases, with 10 bases between them. The covered CDR3 bases are TGTGCCTGGAGTGGACAAGGAGGCGAG. Residues: CAWSGQGGE. The full-length CDR3 reads as CAWSGQGGEQYF.

The table lists this clone with many counts. The missing CDR3 end, 3 residues past where the read stops, is filled in from the germline J gene. This chain joins TRBV28 and TRBJ1-6; D remains unclear. The CDR3 totals 13 residues. Germline assignment: CDR1 MDHEN and CDR2 SYDVKM. V dropped 5 bases and J dropped 4 bases, with 6 bases sitting between them. The sequenced CDR3 bases are TGTGCCAGCAGTCTCCAGTATAATTCACCC. Protein sequence: CASSLQYNSP. The entire CDR3 protein reads CASSLQYNSPLHF.

In its sample, this clone was seen a few times. Coverage ceases 3 residues before the CDR3 finishes, and the germline J gene fills in the end. This chain links TRBV23-1 with TRBJ1-6; D is possibly TRBD1 (6 bases). TRBV23-1 is filed as an ORF, its function uncertain. The CDR3 runs to 14 residues. With 6 bases removed from V and 5 bases from J, the gap between germline ends came to 11 bases. The CDR3 DNA, read in part, is TGCGCCAGCAGGATTAGACAGGATAATTCACCC. The encoded protein is CASRIRQDNSP. The full CDR3 sequence reads CASRIRQDNSPLHF.

The table lists this clone with a few counts. The CDR3 here is CASSLVAGQGSYEQYF. The covered CDR3 bases are TGTGCCAGCAGCTTAGTGGCGGGACAGGGCTCCTACGAG. The chain couples TRBV7-8 to TRBJ2-7; 9 bases map to TRBD1. Read sequence stops 3 residues before the CDR3 end, and the germline J gene provides the missing end. Germline V CDR1 and CDR2: SGHVS, FQNEAQ. The V segment lost 1 base and the J segment 0 bases; nucleotides outside the gene matches: 4. The CDR3 length is 16 residues.

As to this clone: The DNA ends 3 residues before the CDR3 does, and the rest of the CDR3 is filled in from the germline J gene. The chain is built from TRBV7-2 and TRBJ2-7; D may be TRBD2 (5 bases). This CDR3 is built from 12 residues. Looked up from germline, CDR1 is SGHTA and CDR2 is FQGNSA. The V and J ends lost 5 bases and 3 bases respectively, with 8 bases between them. The covered CDR3 bases are TGTGCCAGCAGCCCGAGGGTCTACGAG. Amino acid sequence: CASSPRVYE. The CDR3, in full, reads CASSPRVYEQYF.